The 29 T cell receptor beta chains in this list originate from one sample, sequenced in a study of CD8 T cells in ankylosing spondylitis. TCRdb re-called the 5' RACE reads through MiXCR, storing one row per CDR3 protein. The sample has fewer than 130,000 distinct CDR3 sequences, more than 20% seen once. Sequencing input: synovial fluid, either unsorted or a sorted T cell fraction (not recorded which). The receptor set was obtained from a male donor with ankylosing spondylitis.

The chain links TRBV7-2 to TRBJ2-1; D is unclear. CDR1 and CDR2 from the germline V gene are SGHTA and FQGNSA. The CDR3 totals 13 residues. V gave up 5 bases and J gave up 2 bases, with 7 bases separating them. Here the CDR3 DNA reads TGTGCCAGCAGCCCACGACCCTACAATGAGCAGTTCTTC. This sequence encodes CASSPRPYNEQFF.

This chain connects TRBV2 to TRBJ1-3; D might be TRBD1 (5 bases). The V and J ends lost 2 bases and 0 bases respectively, with 17 bases between them. The CDR3 has 18 amino acids. CDR1 and CDR2 (germline): SNHLY, FYNNEI. In DNA form, the CDR3 reads TGTGCCAGCAGTGAAACCCCCCCGGGACCCCTCTCTGGAAACACCATATATTTT. Translated: CASSETPPGPLSGNTIYF.

This clonotype has only a few counts. The J gene is TRBJ2-5, the V gene TRBV5-1; TRBD1 agrees at 10 bases. The V gene end was trimmed by 2 bases and the J gene end by 5 bases; junction bases not matched to a gene: 3. This CDR3 is built from 14 residues. Germline V lookup: CDR1 SGHRS, CDR2 YFSETQ. The CDR3 DNA sequence: TGCGCCAGCAGCTTCGGGACAGGGGTGGAGACCCAGTACTTC. Translating it yields CASSFGTGVETQYF.

Notes on this clonotype: It may be a read error: a sequence one base away is much more abundant. J is TRBJ1-3 and V is TRBV14, with D uncertain. Germline V gene lookup returns CDR1 SGHDN and CDR2 FVKESK. V lost 4 bases and J lost 4, with 2 bases in between. The CDR3 is made up of 11 amino acids. The CDR3 reads CASSLGNTIYF. CDR3 nucleotide sequence: TGTGCCAGCAGCCTCGGAAACACCATATATTTT.

The rearrangement links TRBV11-2 to TRBJ2-1; unclear D gene. V lost 3 bases to trimming and J lost 12 bases, with 9 bases between them. Germline V CDR1 and CDR2: SGHAT, FQNNGV. The CDR3 has 11 residues. CDR3 nucleotide sequence: TGTGCCAGCAGCTTCTCTCGATGGCAGTTCTTC. This gives the protein CASSFSRWQFF.

V usage is TRBV5-1 and J usage is TRBJ1-4; D is perhaps TRBD1 (5 bases). Trimming removed 4 bases at V and 7 bases at J, with 20 bases between. CDR1 is SGHRS, CDR2 YFSETQ, per germline. The CDR3 totals 16 residues. CDR3: CASSVTGGRSSEKLFF. CDR3 DNA: TGCGCCAGCAGCGTTACCGGGGGGAGGAGTAGTGAAAAACTGTTTTTT.

This clonotype was seen only a few times. The rearrangement joins TRBV5-6 to TRBJ2-1; D remains unclear. The CDR3 spans 12 residues. In germline, CDR1 is SGHDT, CDR2 YYEEEE. Trimming took off 0 bases at V and 6 bases at J, with 4 bases between the two ends. The CDR3 coding sequence is TGTGCCAGCAGCTTGGAACCCAATGAGCAGTTCTTC. Residues: CASSLEPNEQFF.

This clonotype was counted many times. The J gene is TRBJ2-2, the V gene TRBV20-1; maybe TRBD1 (6 bases). The CDR3 spans 13 residues. The germline V gene has CDR1 DFQATT and CDR2 SNEGSKA (reference sequence). CDR3 coding DNA: TGCAGCGTAGGGACAAGAAACACCGGGGAGCTGTTTTTT. Amino acids: CSVGTRNTGELFF.

The V gene is TRBV2, the J gene TRBJ2-1; TRBD2 is a possible D gene (5 bases). Deletions cut 7 bases from V and 4 bases from J, with 11 bases between. Germline CDR1 is SNHLY and CDR2 is FYNNEI. The CDR3 has 13 residues. CDR3: CASIQDFYNEQFF. CDR3 DNA: TGTGCCAGCATCCAGGACTTTTACAATGAGCAGTTCTTC.

The rearrangement joins TRBV12-3 or TRBV12-4 to TRBJ2-7, with 7 bases identical to TRBD1. The V segment lost 6 bases and the J segment 2 bases; nucleotides outside the gene matches: 10. This CDR3 is 15 amino acids long. The CDR3 DNA reads as TGTGCCAGCAGCAAAGGGTTAGGGGGCACCTACGAGCAGTACTTC. Its protein product is CASSKGLGGTYEQYF.

The chain combines TRBV5-1 with TRBJ2-1; TRBD1 agrees at 8 bases. The CDR3 covers 15 residues. V was clipped by 3 bases and J by 9 bases; unmatched bases: 11. Germline V gene data show CDR1 as SGHRS and CDR2 as YFSETQ. CDR3 nucleotides: TGCGCCAGCAGCTCCGTGACGTCAGGGGGCCGTGAGCAGTTCTTC. Protein product: CASSSVTSGGREQFF.

The chain uses TRBV29-1 and TRBJ2-1, with 7 bases matching TRBD2. CDR3 length: 13 amino acids. CDR1 is SQVTM and CDR2 is ANQGSEA in the germline V gene. V lost 1 base, J lost 7 bases, and 4 bases stayed unmatched. CDR3: CSVEAGGGNEQFF. The DNA of the CDR3 is TGCAGCGTTGAAGCGGGAGGAGGGAATGAGCAGTTCTTC.

This clonotype was counted ten times or more. The V call is TRBV29-1, the J call TRBJ1-1; tentatively, D is TRBD1 (6 bases). The germline CDR1 and CDR2 sequences are SQVTM and ANQGSEA. The CDR3 is made up of 15 amino acids. The V gene lost 5 bases and the J gene lost 4 bases, with 20 bases spanning the gap. The CDR3 coding sequence is TGCAGCGTTCAAAAGGGGGGTTTTGGTGGCACTGAAGCTTTCTTT. It encodes CSVQKGGFGGTEAFF.

This chain links TRBV21-1 with TRBJ1-2. TRBV21-1 is termed a pseudogene. The CDR3 totals 15 residues. The CDR3 spells CASSREPTANYGYTF. The CDR3 nucleotides read TGTGCCAGCAGCAGAGAGCCAACAGCTAACTATGGCTACACCTTC.

The genes are TRBV7-6 and TRBJ2-3, with D possibly matching TRBD1 (5 bases). The V end was cut by 7 bases, the J end by 1 base, with 15 bases between. CDR1 is SGHVS and CDR2 is FNYEAQ in the germline V gene. The CDR3 has 15 amino acids. The CDR3 loop is CASNWGPSGTDTQYF. For the CDR3, the DNA is TGTGCCAGCAACTGGGGCCCATCGGGCACAGATACGCAGTATTTT.

This clonotype was detected many times. The chain joins TRBV20-1 to TRBJ1-1; D gene ambiguous. Per the germline V gene, CDR1 is DFQATT and CDR2 is SNEGSKA (reference sequence). V lost 6 bases and J lost 2, with 16 bases in between. The CDR3 runs 14 residues. For the CDR3, the DNA is TGCAGTGCCCTCGCCCCCCCGACCAACACTGAAGCTTTCTTT. The encoded protein is CSALAPPTNTEAFF.

The chain carries TRBV5-1 and TRBJ2-7; weak D call: TRBD1 (6 bases). V was clipped by 4 bases and J by 0 bases, with 17 bases between them. The CDR3 runs 16 residues. Germline-derived CDR1 and CDR2 are SGHRS and YFSETQ. CDR3 DNA sequence: TGCGCCAGCAGCCCTCAGGACAGAACCAGCTCCTACGAGCAGTACGTC. It yields the protein CASSPQDRTSSYEQYV.

As to this clonotype: The junction differs from germline at one of its ends, possibly a read error. The V call is TRBV7-2, the J call TRBJ2-1; 8 bases match TRBD2. Germline V gives CDR1 SGHTA, CDR2 FQGNSA. The CDR3 has 12 amino acids. CDR3 in DNA: TGTGCCAGCAGCTTGAACCTAGCGGGCATTGTCTTC. Translated: CASSLNLAGIVF.

The chain is built from TRBV4-1 and TRBJ2-1; D possibly corresponds to TRBD1 (6 bases). Deletions cut 4 bases from V and 5 bases from J, with 15 bases between. Looked up from germline, CDR1 is MGHRA and CDR2 is YSYEKL. CDR3 length: 15 amino acids. As DNA, the CDR3 is TGCGCCAGCAGCCCGCTATTAGGACAGAACAATGAGCAGTTCTTC. Its translation: CASSPLLGQNNEQFF.

This rearrangement joins TRBV27 to TRBJ1-2; the match to TRBD1 covers 7 bases. CDR1 and CDR2 (germline): MNHEY, SMNVEV (reference sequence). This CDR3 is 16 amino acids long. After removal of 4 bases from V and 0 bases from J, the junction contained 8 bases not matched to a gene. CDR3 loop: CASSSDRVNSNYGYTF. The DNA of the CDR3 is TGTGCCAGCAGTTCCGACAGGGTTAATTCTAACTATGGCTACACCTTC.

The J gene is TRBJ1-1, the V gene TRBV7-6; D possibly corresponds to TRBD1 (5 bases). Trimming stripped 7 bases from V and 3 bases from J, with 9 bases between. Germline V gene lookup returns CDR1 SGHVS and CDR2 FNYEAQ. The CDR3 spans 12 residues. The CDR3 is CASTRGDTEAFF. The CDR3 bases are TGTGCCAGCACTCGGGGGGACACTGAAGCTTTCTTT.

This chain's CDR3 is CATSDLGLAGGPQYF. The CDR3, as DNA: TGTGCCACCAGTGACCTCGGACTAGCGGGAGGGCCGCAGTATTTT. This sequence joins TRBV24-1 and TRBJ2-3; TRBD2 matches at 15 bases. Germline CDR1 reads KGHDR; CDR2 reads SFDVKD. CDR3 length equals 15 residues. V lost 4 bases, J lost 10 bases, and 5 bases stayed unmatched.

There are a few counts of this clonotype. The V gene is TRBV6-2 or TRBV6-3, the J gene TRBJ2-1, with TRBD2 matching over 10 bases. This CDR3 region has 16 residues. Per germline, CDR1 MNHEY and CDR2 SVGEGT. V lost 5 bases to trimming and J lost 8 bases; unmatched junction nucleotides: 12. The CDR3 is CASSQDPASGSDEQFF. The DNA of the CDR3 is TGTGCCAGCAGTCAGGACCCGGCTAGCGGGAGTGATGAGCAGTTCTTC.

This clonotype was seen a few times. This chain joins TRBV29-1 and TRBJ1-1; 7 bases are a match to TRBD1. Germline lookup yields CDR1 SQVTM and CDR2 ANQGSEA. V was pared by 5 bases and J by 0 bases, with 9 bases of the junction left unmatched. The CDR3 loop spans 15 amino acids. CDR3 in amino acids: CSVPRGGVVNTEAFF. Written as DNA, the CDR3 is TGCAGCGTTCCCAGGGGGGGGGTGGTGAACACTGAAGCTTTCTTT.

There are many counts of this clonotype. V gene TRBV27 combines with J gene TRBJ1-2, with a weak D call TRBD1 (6 bases). Germline V gene sequence: CDR1 MNHEY, CDR2 SMNVEV (reference sequence). CDR3 length equals 14 residues. V was cut by 0 bases and J by 8 bases, with 13 bases left in between. CDR3 in DNA: TGTGCCAGCAGTTTATCCACAGGGCTCGCGGGCTACACCTTC. Translated, it gives CASSLSTGLAGYTF.

This chain links TRBV6-2 or TRBV6-3 with TRBJ2-3; D unresolved. The ends were cut back, 5 bases at V and 7 bases at J, with 19 bases in the middle. The CDR3 loop spans 15 amino acids. Germline V CDR1 and CDR2: MNHEY, SVGEGT. CDR3 DNA sequence: TGTGCCAGCAGTCCCGAGGTAGCTTACCGAAATACGCAGTATTTT. Its protein product is CASSPEVAYRNTQYF.

The chain joins TRBV3-1 to TRBJ1-5, with D hard to call. Looked up from germline, CDR1 is LGHDT and CDR2 is YNNKEL (reference sequence). There are 13 residues in the CDR3. The germline V and J ends were trimmed by 3 bases and 4 bases, with 7 bases remaining between them. The CDR3 DNA reads as TGTGCCAGCAGCCACCGAGGAAATCAGCCCCAGCATTTT. This codes for CASSHRGNQPQHF.

The V and J genes are TRBV6-1 and TRBJ1-1; 8 nucleotides line up with TRBD1. Germline-derived CDR1 and CDR2 are MNHNS and SASEGT. V shed 4 bases, J shed 4 bases, and the junction held 8 bases outside the gene matches. The CDR3 runs 15 residues. Here the CDR3 reads CASSGGGQGATEAFF. Here the CDR3 DNA reads TGTGCCAGCAGTGGAGGGGGTCAGGGGGCCACTGAAGCTTTCTTT.

V gene TRBV20-1 combines with J gene TRBJ2-1; maybe TRBD1 (6 bases). CDR3 length: 14 amino acids. V lost 6 bases to trimming and J lost 10 bases, with 22 bases between them. Germline V CDR1 and CDR2: DFQATT, SNEGSKA (reference sequence). The CDR3 DNA is TGCAGTGCAAACCCAGGGGCCCTTGGAGGAGAGCAGTTCTTC. It translates to CSANPGALGGEQFF.